This note documents a single TCR beta chain sequence. The target antigen is unknown. Repertoires were generated with immunoSEQ multiplex PCR, while TCRdb's copy carries only in-frame clones and drops some. The sample carries under 60,000 clones, around four fifths recorded once. The record originates from a study of OX40 agonist ivuxolimab in advanced cancers. Broader study findings: Dose levels from 0.1 to 3.0 mg/kg saw CD4+ and CD8+ blood T cells expand clonally by week 6.

The germline V and J ends were trimmed by 3 bases and 8 bases, with 4 bases remaining between them. Germline V lookup: CDR1 SGHVS, CDR2 FNYEAQ. The CDR3 runs to 11 residues. This material consisted of CD4+ or CD8+ T cells sorted from blood, taken in a trial of the OX40 agonist ivuxolimab. This TCR was recovered from an adult with an advanced solid tumor such as melanoma, head and neck, liver or kidney cancer. The V and J genes are TRBV7-6 and TRBJ2-2; no firm D call. The CDR3 DNA follows: TGTGCCAGCAGCTTTCAAGGGGAGCTGTTTTTT. It codes for CASSFQGELFF.